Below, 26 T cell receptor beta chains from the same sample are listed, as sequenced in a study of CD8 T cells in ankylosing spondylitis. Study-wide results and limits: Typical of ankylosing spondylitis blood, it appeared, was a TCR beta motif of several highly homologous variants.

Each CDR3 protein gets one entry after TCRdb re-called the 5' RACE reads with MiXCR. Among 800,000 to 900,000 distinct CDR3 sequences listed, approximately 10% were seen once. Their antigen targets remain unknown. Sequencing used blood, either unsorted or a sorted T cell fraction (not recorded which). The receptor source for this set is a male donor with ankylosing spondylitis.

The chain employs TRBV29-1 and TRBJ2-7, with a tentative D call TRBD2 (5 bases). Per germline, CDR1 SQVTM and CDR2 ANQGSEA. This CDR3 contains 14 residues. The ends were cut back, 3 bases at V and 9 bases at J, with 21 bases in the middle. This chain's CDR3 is CSVDRGIPTSGQYF. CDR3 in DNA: TGCAGCGTTGATCGGGGTATTCCTACGAGTGGGCAGTACTTC.

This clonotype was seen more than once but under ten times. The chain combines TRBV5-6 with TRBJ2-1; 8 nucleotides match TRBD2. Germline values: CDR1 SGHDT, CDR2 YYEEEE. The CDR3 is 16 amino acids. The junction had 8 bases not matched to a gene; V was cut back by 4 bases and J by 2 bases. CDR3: CASSGSGRAPYNEQFF. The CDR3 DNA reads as TGTGCCAGCAGCGGAAGCGGGAGAGCCCCCTACAATGAGCAGTTCTTC. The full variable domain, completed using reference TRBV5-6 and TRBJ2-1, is DAGVTQSPTHLIKTRGQQVTLRCSPKSGHDTVSWYQQALGQGPQFIFQYYEEEERQRGNFPDRFSGHQFPNYSSELNVNALLLGDSALYLCASSGSGRAPYNEQFFGPGTRLTVL.

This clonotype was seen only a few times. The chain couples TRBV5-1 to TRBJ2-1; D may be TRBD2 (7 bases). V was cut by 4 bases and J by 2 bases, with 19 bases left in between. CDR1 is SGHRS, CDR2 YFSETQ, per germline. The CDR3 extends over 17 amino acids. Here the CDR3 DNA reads TGCGCCAGCAGCACTCCTAGTATGCGGGGGCCCTACAATGAGCAGTTCTTC. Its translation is CASSTPSMRGPYNEQFF.

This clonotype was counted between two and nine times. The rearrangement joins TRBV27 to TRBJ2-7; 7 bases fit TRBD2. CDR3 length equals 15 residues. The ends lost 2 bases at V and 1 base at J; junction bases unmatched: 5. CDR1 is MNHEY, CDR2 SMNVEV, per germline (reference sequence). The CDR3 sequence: CASSLESGGSYEQYF. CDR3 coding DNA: TGTGCCAGCAGTTTAGAGTCCGGGGGGTCCTACGAGCAGTACTTC.

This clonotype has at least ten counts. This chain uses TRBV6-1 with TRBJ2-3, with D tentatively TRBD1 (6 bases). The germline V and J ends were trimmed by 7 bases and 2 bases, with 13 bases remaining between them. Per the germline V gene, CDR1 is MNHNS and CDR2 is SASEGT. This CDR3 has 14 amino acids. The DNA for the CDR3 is TGTGCCAGCACCCGGACAGTAAACACAGATACGCAGTATTTT. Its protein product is CASTRTVNTDTQYF.

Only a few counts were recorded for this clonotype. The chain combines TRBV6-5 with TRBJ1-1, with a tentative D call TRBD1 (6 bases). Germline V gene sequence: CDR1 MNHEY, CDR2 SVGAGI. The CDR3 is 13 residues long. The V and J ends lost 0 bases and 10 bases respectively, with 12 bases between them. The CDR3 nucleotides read TGTGCCAGCAGTTACTCTGGACAGAATGGAGCTTTCTTT. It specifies CASSYSGQNGAFF.

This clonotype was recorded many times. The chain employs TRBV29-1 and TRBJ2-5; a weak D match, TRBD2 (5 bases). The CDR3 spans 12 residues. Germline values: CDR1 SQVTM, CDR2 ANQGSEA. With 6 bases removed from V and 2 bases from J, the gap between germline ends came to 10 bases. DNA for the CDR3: TGCAGCGTCTACCGGGATCAAGAGACCCAGTACTTC. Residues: CSVYRDQETQYF.

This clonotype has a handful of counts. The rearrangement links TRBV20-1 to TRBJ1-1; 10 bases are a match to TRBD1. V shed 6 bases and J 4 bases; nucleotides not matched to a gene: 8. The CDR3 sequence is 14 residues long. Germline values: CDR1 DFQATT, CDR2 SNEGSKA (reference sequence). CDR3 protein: CSATPGQGSTEAFF. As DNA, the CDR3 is TGCAGTGCCACCCCGGGACAGGGGAGCACTGAAGCTTTCTTT.

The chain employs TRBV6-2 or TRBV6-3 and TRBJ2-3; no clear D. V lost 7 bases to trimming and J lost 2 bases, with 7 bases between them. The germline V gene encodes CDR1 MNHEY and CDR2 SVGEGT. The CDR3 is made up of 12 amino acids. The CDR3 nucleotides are TGTGCCAGCAAGTCGAACACAGATACGCAGTATTTT. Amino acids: CASKSNTDTQYF.

CDR3 in DNA: TGCAGTGGTACCTTTTTGGCAGGGAGGGATGAAAAACTGTTTTTT. It is translated as CSGTFLAGRDEKLFF. The chain combines TRBV20-1 with TRBJ1-4, with D tentatively TRBD1 (5 bases). CDR1 is DFQATT and CDR2 is SNEGSKA in the germline V gene (reference sequence). This CDR3 spans 15 amino acids. Trimming cost V 7 bases and J 6 bases, with 21 bases left between them.

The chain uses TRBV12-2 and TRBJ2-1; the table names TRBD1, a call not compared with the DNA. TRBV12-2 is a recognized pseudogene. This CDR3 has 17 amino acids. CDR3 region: CASRLHGQALPYNEQFF. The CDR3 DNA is TGTGCAAGTCGCCTCCATGGACAGGCCCTTCCGTACAATGAGCAGTTCTTC.

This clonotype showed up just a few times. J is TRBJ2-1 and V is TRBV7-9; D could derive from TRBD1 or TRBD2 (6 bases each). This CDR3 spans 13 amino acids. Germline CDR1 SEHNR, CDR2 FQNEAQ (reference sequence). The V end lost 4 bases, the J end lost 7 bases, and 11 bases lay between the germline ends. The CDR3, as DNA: TGTGCCAGCAGCTCAGGGGACTGGAATGAGCAGTTCTTC. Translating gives CASSSGDWNEQFF.

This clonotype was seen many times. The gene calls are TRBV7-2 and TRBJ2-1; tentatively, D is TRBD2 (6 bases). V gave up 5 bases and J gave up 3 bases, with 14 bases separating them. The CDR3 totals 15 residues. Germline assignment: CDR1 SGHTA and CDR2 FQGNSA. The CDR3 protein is CASSMRSGFYNEQFF. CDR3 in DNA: TGTGCCAGCAGCATGAGAAGCGGGTTCTACAATGAGCAGTTCTTC.

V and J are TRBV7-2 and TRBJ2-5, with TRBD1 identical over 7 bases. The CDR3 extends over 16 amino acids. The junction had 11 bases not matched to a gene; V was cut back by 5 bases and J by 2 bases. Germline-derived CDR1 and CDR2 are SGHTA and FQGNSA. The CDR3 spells CASSQPRDRLQETQYF. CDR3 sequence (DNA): TGTGCCAGCAGCCAACCCCGGGACAGACTACAAGAGACCCAGTACTTC.

CDR3 sequence: CSARGEGENEQFF. The DNA of the CDR3 is TGCAGTGCTAGAGGGGAGGGAGAGAATGAGCAGTTCTTC. V usage is TRBV20-1 and J usage is TRBJ2-1; 7 bases fit TRBD2. Germline V gene data show CDR1 as DFQATT and CDR2 as SNEGSKA (reference sequence). J lost 7 bases, V lost 1 base, and 4 bases had no gene match. The CDR3 loop spans 13 amino acids.

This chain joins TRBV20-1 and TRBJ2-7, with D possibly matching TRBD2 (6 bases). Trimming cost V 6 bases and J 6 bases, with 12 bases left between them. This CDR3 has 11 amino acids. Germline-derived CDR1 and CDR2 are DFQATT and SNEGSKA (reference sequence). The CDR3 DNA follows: TGCAGTGCCCCCGAGGAGGGCGAGCAGTACTTC. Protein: CSAPEEGEQYF.

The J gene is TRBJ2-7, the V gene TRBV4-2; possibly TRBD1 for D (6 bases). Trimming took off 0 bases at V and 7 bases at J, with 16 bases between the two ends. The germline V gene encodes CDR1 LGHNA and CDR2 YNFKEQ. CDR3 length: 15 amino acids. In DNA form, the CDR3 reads TGTGCCAGCAGCCAAGATAATGCAGGGGAGAGGGAGCAGTACTTC. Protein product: CASSQDNAGEREQYF.

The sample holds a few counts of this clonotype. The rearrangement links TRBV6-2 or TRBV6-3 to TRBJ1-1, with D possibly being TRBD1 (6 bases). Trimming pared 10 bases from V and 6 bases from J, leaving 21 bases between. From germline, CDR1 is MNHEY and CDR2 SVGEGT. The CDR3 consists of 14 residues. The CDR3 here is CAISGPGGLAEAFF. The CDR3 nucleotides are TGTGCCATCTCGGGACCGGGGGGCCTCGCTGAAGCTTTCTTT.

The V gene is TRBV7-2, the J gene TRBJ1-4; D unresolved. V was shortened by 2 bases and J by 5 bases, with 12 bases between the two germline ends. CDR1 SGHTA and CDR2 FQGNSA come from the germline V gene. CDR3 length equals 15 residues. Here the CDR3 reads CASSLHGNYNEKLFF. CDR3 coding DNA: TGTGCCAGCAGCTTACACGGGAACTACAATGAAAAACTGTTTTTT.

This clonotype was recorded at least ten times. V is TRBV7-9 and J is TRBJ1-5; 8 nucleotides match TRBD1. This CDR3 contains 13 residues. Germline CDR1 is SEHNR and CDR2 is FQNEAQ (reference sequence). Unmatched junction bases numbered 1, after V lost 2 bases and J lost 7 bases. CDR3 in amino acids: CASSLQGAQPQHF. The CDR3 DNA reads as TGTGCCAGCAGCTTACAGGGGGCGCAGCCCCAGCATTTT.

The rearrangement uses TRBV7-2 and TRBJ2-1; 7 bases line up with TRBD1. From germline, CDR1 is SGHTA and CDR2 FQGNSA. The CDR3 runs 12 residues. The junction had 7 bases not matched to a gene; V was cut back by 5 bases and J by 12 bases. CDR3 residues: CASSVGGIGQFF. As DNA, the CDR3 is TGTGCCAGCAGCGTAGGGGGCATCGGGCAGTTCTTC. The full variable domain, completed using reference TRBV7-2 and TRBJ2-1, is GAGVSQSPSNKVTEKGKDVELRCDPISGHTALYWYRQSLGQGLEFLIYFQGNSAPDKSGLPSDRFSAERTGGSVSTLTIQRTQQEDSAVYLCASSVGGIGQFFGPGTRLTVL.

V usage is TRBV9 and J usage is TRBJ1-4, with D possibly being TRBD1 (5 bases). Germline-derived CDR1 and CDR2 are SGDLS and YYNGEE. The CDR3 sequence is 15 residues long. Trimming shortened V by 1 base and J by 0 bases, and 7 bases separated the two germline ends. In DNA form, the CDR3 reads TGTGCCAGCAGCGTAATGGGGGCAACTAATGAAAAACTGTTTTTT. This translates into CASSVMGATNEKLFF.

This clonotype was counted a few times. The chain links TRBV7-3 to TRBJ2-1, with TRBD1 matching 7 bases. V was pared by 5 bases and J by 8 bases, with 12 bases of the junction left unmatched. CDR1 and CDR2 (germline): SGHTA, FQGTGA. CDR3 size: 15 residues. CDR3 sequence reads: CASSHRAGGNYEQFF. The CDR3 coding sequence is TGTGCCAGCAGCCATCGGGCAGGGGGTAACTATGAGCAGTTCTTC.

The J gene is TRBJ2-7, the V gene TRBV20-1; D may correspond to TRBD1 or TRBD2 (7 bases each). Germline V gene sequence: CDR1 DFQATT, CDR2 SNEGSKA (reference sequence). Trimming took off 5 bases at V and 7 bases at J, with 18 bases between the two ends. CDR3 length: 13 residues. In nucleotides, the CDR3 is TGCAGTGCTGTCTTGTCAGGGGGAGGGGAGCAGTACTTC. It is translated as CSAVLSGGGEQYF.

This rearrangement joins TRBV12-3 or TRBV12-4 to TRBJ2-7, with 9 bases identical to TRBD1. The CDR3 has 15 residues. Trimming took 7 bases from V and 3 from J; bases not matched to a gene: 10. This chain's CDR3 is CASTDSGTGSYEQYF. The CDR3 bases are TGTGCCAGCACCGACTCCGGGACAGGGAGCTACGAGCAGTACTTC.

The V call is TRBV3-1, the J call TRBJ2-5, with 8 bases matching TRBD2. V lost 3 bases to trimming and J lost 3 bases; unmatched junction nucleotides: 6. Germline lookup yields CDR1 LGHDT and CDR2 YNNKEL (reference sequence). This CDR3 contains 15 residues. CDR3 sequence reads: CASSQETSAEETQYF. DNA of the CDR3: TGTGCCAGCAGCCAGGAGACTAGCGCCGAAGAGACCCAGTACTTC.